The 27 T cell receptor beta chains below come from one sample, sequenced in a study of control samples from healthy donors and cancer patients. The data were produced by immunoSEQ multiplex PCR, yet TCRdb's version contains in-frame clones alone and is incomplete. Found here are more than 95,000 clones, more than 75% of them singletons; the top ten hold around 1.7%. Sequenced input: blood. The receptors stem from a man between 18 and 35 years old in good health.

The chain links TRBV30 to TRBJ1-4, with 8 nucleotides matching TRBD1. V lost 0 bases, J lost 4 bases, and 13 bases stayed unmatched. Per germline, CDR1 GTSNPN and CDR2 SVGIG (reference sequence). CDR3 size: 18 residues. The CDR3 here is CAWSVLRTGRFGNEKLFF. As DNA, the CDR3 is TGTGCCTGGAGTGTACTAAGGACAGGGAGATTCGGTAATGAAAAACTGTTTTTT.

The V and J genes are TRBV9 and TRBJ2-7; 10 nucleotides align to TRBD2. With V trimmed by 0 bases and J by 4 bases, 13 bases remained unmatched. Germline V gives CDR1 SGDLS, CDR2 YYNGEE. The CDR3 length is 18 residues. CDR3 sequence (DNA): TGTGCCAGCAGCGTAGGACTAGCGGGCCCCTTATGTTGGTACGAGCAGTACTTC. Its protein product is CASSVGLAGPLCWYEQYF.

This clone was observed once. This rearrangement joins TRBV28 to TRBJ2-5; 8 bases agree with TRBD1. V gave up 5 bases and J gave up 2 bases; unmatched junction bases: 7. Germline V lookup: CDR1 MDHEN, CDR2 SYDVKM. This CDR3 is built from 15 residues. CDR3: CASSLTGTGQETQYF. CDR3 DNA: TGTGCCAGCAGTCTTACCGGGACAGGACAAGAGACCCAGTACTTC.

V usage is TRBV28 and J usage is TRBJ2-3; no reliable D call. Trimming cost V 3 bases and J 6 bases, with 22 bases left between them. CDR3 length: 17 residues. Germline lookup yields CDR1 MDHEN and CDR2 SYDVKM. The chain's CDR3 is CASSFLQAGALADTQYF. DNA for the CDR3: TGTGCCAGCAGTTTCCTTCAAGCCGGAGCCTTGGCGGATACGCAGTATTTT.

The CDR3 region is CAWSVPLAGRSYEQYF. CDR3 DNA sequence: TGTGCCTGGAGTGTACCCCTAGCGGGCCGCTCCTACGAGCAGTACTTC. The genes are TRBV30 and TRBJ2-7; TRBD2 matches at 8 bases. Per the germline V gene, CDR1 is GTSNPN and CDR2 is SVGIG (reference sequence). With 0 bases clipped from V and 0 bases from J, the junction kept 7 bases outside the gene matches. The length of the CDR3 is 16 residues.

This chain links TRBV7-2 with TRBJ2-3, with TRBD2 matching 13 bases. The J segment lost 14 bases and the V segment lost 5 bases, leaving 19 bases of the junction unmatched. CDR3 length: 17 amino acids. CDR1 and CDR2 (germline): SGHTA, FQGNSA. The CDR3 nucleotides read TGTGCCAGCAGCCAGCAGCTTTCCACTAGCGGGAGGGCCGAACGGTATTTT. Translating it yields CASSQQLSTSGRAERYF.

This clone was observed a single time. As DNA, the CDR3 is TGTGCCAGCAGTTACGGGGGGCGATTTACAGATGGCTACACCTTC. Translating it yields CASSYGGRFTDGYTF. This rearrangement joins TRBV6-6 to TRBJ1-2; D possibly corresponds to TRBD1 (6 bases). CDR1 and CDR2 from the germline V gene are MNHNY and SVGAGI (reference sequence). The CDR3 consists of 15 residues. V was cut by 2 bases and J by 6 bases, with 16 bases left in between.

This sequence joins TRBV5-6 and TRBJ2-1; TRBD2 matches 14 bases. CDR3 size: 16 residues. In germline, CDR1 is SGHDT, CDR2 YYEEEE. V was clipped by 4 bases and J by 8 bases; unmatched bases: 8. DNA of the CDR3: TGTGCCAGCAGCCCTCGACTAGCGGGAGGGCCCGATGAGCAGTTCTTC. As protein: CASSPRLAGGPDEQFF.

As DNA, the CDR3 is TGTGCCAGCAGTTTGCACACATCCTACGAGCAGTACTTC. Translation: CASSLHTSYEQYF. This chain links TRBV27 with TRBJ2-7; D unclear. Germline CDR1 MNHEY, CDR2 SMNVEV (reference sequence). This CDR3 is 13 amino acids long. The V and J ends lost 3 bases and 1 base respectively, with 7 bases between them.

The chain employs TRBV7-2 and TRBJ1-6, with D uncertain. The ends were cut back, 1 base at V and 0 bases at J, with 10 bases in the middle. The length of the CDR3 is 17 residues. CDR1 and CDR2 (germline): SGHTA, FQGNSA. CDR3: CASSLDAKSSYNSPLHF. For the CDR3, the DNA is TGTGCCAGCAGCTTAGATGCCAAGAGCTCCTATAATTCACCCCTCCACTTT.

The chain uses TRBV20-1 and TRBJ1-2; possibly TRBD1 for D (6 bases). This CDR3 contains 12 residues. The germline gives CDR1 DFQATT, CDR2 SNEGSKA (reference sequence). Trimming stripped 3 bases from V and 8 bases from J, with 13 bases between. As DNA, the CDR3 is TGCAGTGCTAGTGGGGGCAGGACCGGCTACACCTTC. Amino acids: CSASGGRTGYTF.

The rearrangement links TRBV7-8 to TRBJ1-2, with 10 bases lining up with TRBD1. Germline V gene lookup returns CDR1 SGHVS and CDR2 FQNEAQ. CDR3 size: 16 residues. The ends lost 3 bases at V and 4 bases at J; junction bases unmatched: 8. The DNA for the CDR3 is TGTGCCAGCAGCTTCGCCGGGACAGGGGACGGCTATGGCTACACCTTC. It codes for CASSFAGTGDGYGYTF. Combining the CDR3 with reference TRBV7-8 and TRBJ1-2 gives the whole variable domain GAGVSQSPRYKVAKRGQDVALRCDPISGHVSLFWYQQALGQGPEFLTYFQNEAQLDKSGLPSDRFFAERPEGSVSTLKIQRTQQEDSAVYLCASSFAGTGDGYGYTFGSGTRLTVV.

The chain has TRBV23-1 and TRBJ2-7, with D possibly TRBD1 on 6 matching bases. TRBV23-1 is treated as an ORF (open reading frame) with a function not yet certain. The V end lost 6 bases, the J end lost 2 bases, and 17 bases lay between the germline ends. There are 15 residues in the CDR3. The CDR3 nucleotides are TGCGCCAGCAGCGTGCCGGGACACAGAACCTACGAGCAGTACTTC. Translated: CASSVPGHRTYEQYF.

The genes are TRBV11-2 and TRBJ2-1; D unresolved. This CDR3 is 14 amino acids long. Germline V gene data show CDR1 as SGHAT and CDR2 as FQNNGV. With 0 bases removed from V and 3 bases from J, the gap between germline ends came to 6 bases. Written as DNA, the CDR3 is TGTGCCAGCAGCTTAGATTATAACTACAATGAGCAGTTCTTC. It translates to CASSLDYNYNEQFF.

V usage is TRBV12-3 or TRBV12-4 and J usage is TRBJ1-2; D gene ambiguous. V lost 3 bases to trimming and J lost 8 bases, with 10 bases between them. The CDR3 spans 12 residues. Written as DNA, the CDR3 is TGTGCCAGCAGTTTTTCATGGGGAGGCTACACCTTC. This sequence encodes CASSFSWGGYTF.

This chain connects TRBV7-2 to TRBJ2-7; maybe TRBD2 (5 bases). From germline, CDR1 is SGHTA and CDR2 FQGNSA. V lost 1 base, J lost 0 bases, and 10 bases lay in between. This CDR3 region has 15 residues. For the CDR3, the DNA is TGTGCCAGCAGCTTAGTTGAGCGGACCTCCTACGAGCAGTACTTC. Translation: CASSLVERTSYEQYF.

V is TRBV7-6 and J is TRBJ2-2, with D perhaps matching TRBD1 (6 bases). This CDR3 has 17 residues. The germline gives CDR1 SGHVS, CDR2 FNYEAQ. The V end lost 5 bases, the J end lost 2 bases, and 18 bases lay between the germline ends. The CDR3 protein is CASSRADSGHNTGELFF. DNA of the CDR3: TGTGCCAGCAGCCGGGCGGACTCGGGACATAACACCGGGGAGCTGTTTTTT.

V gene TRBV27 combines with J gene TRBJ1-5; D may be TRBD1 (5 bases). In germline, CDR1 is MNHEY, CDR2 SMNVEV (reference sequence). The V end lost 2 bases, the J end lost 3 bases, and 17 bases lay between the germline ends. There are 17 residues in the CDR3. CDR3 coding DNA: TGTGCCAGCAGTTTAGGGGGAATTCACAGCTACAATCAGCCCCAGCATTTT. It yields the protein CASSLGGIHSYNQPQHF.

The V and J genes are TRBV10-3 and TRBJ2-6; D might be TRBD1 or TRBD2, each matching 5 bases. The CDR3 contains 17 residues. Deletions cut 0 bases from V and 3 bases from J, with 12 bases between. Germline V lookup: CDR1 ENHRY, CDR2 SYGVKD. The chain's CDR3 is CAISESDRGFGANVLTF. The CDR3, as DNA: TGTGCCATCAGTGAGTCGGACCGGGGCTTTGGGGCCAACGTCCTGACTTTC.

The table lists this clone with a count of one. The chain uses TRBV9 and TRBJ2-1; 8 nucleotides align to TRBD2. CDR1 SGDLS and CDR2 YYNGEE come from the germline V gene. V shed 4 bases, J shed 7 bases, and the junction held 7 bases outside the gene matches. The CDR3 is made up of 14 amino acids. The CDR3 loop reads CASSTGTSINEQFF. In DNA form, the CDR3 reads TGTGCCAGCAGCACAGGGACTAGTATTAATGAGCAGTTCTTC.

This chain connects TRBV19 to TRBJ1-2, with 9 bases identical to TRBD1. In germline, CDR1 is LNHDA, CDR2 SQIVND (reference sequence). V dropped 3 bases and J dropped 14; count of bases not matched to a gene: 19. This CDR3 comprises 16 residues. The CDR3 nucleotides read TGTGCCAGTAGTATGGATTCACAGGGGGCAATCTATAGATGGACCTTC. Amino acids: CASSMDSQGAIYRWTF.

V is TRBV27 and J is TRBJ1-4; the match to TRBD1 covers 9 bases. Germline V gene lookup returns CDR1 MNHEY and CDR2 SMNVEV (reference sequence). The CDR3 length is 18 residues. The V and J ends lost 6 bases and 0 bases, in that order; junction bases with no gene match: 11. CDR3 coding DNA: TGTGCCAGCAGGAGTAAGAGACAGGGGGTTACAACTAATGAAAAACTGTTTTTT. Protein: CASRSKRQGVTTNEKLFF. The variable domain in full, with the rest retrieved from reference TRBV27 and TRBJ1-4, is EAQVTQNPRYLITVTGKKLTVTCSQNMNHEYMSWYRQDPGLGLRQIYYSMNVEVTDKGDVPEGYKVSRKEKRNFPLILESPSPNQTSLYFCASRSKRQGVTTNEKLFFGSGTQLSVL.

The chain joins TRBV28 to TRBJ1-4; D call uncertain. V dropped 5 bases and J dropped 0 bases, with 10 bases sitting between them. Germline CDR1 MDHEN, CDR2 SYDVKM. This CDR3 is built from 15 residues. CDR3 amino acids: CASSEAPATNEKLFF. DNA of the CDR3: TGTGCCAGCAGTGAGGCGCCCGCAACTAATGAAAAACTGTTTTTT.

A single count supports this clone. The V and J genes are TRBV2 and TRBJ1-2; D gene uncertain. CDR1 and CDR2 (germline): SNHLY, FYNNEI. The CDR3 is 13 amino acids. Trimming took 0 bases from V and 6 from J, leaving 8 bases between them. CDR3 loop: CASSEARGNGYTF. As DNA, the CDR3 is TGTGCCAGCAGTGAAGCGCGAGGGAATGGCTACACCTTC.

This chain connects TRBV12-5 to TRBJ2-2; a possible D gene is TRBD1 (5 bases). The length of the CDR3 is 12 residues. The germline CDR1 and CDR2 sequences are LGHNT and FRNRAP. The V end was cut by 9 bases, the J end by 5 bases, with 10 bases between. Here the CDR3 reads CASQGQTGELFF. CDR3 bases: TGTGCTAGCCAGGGCCAAACCGGGGAGCTGTTTTTT.

The rearrangement links TRBV24-1 to TRBJ2-7; 7 bases agree with TRBD2. Germline V gene lookup returns CDR1 KGHDR and CDR2 SFDVKD. This CDR3 has 13 amino acids. The ends lost 5 bases at V and 7 bases at J; junction bases unmatched: 7. CDR3 bases: TGTGCCACCAGTGGGGCGGGAGAGGGGGAGCAGTACTTC. Its translation: CATSGAGEGEQYF.

The rearrangement joins TRBV27 to TRBJ1-4; 7 bases align to TRBD1. This CDR3 has 16 residues. Germline V gene data show CDR1 as MNHEY and CDR2 as SMNVEV (reference sequence). Trimming at V came to 5 bases and at J to 3 bases, leaving 9 bases not matched to a gene. CDR3 sequence reads: CASSTPRDRPNEKLFF. In nucleotides, the CDR3 is TGTGCCAGCAGTACACCCAGGGACAGACCTAATGAAAAACTGTTTTTT.